The 22 T cell receptor beta chains below were found in one sample sequenced in a study of regulatory T cells in long-lasting Graves disease. Combining iRepertoire HTBI primers with Arm-PCR of CDR3 regions, the authors built TCR beta libraries. TCRdb called the multiplex PCR reads again in MiXCR, with one record for every CDR3 protein. The sample shows about 420,000 distinct CDR3 sequences, less than 25% of them seen only once. Time point here: persistent/refractory GD, antithyroid drugs over 5 years with positive TRAb. Researchers made the TCR library from RNA that was extracted from PBMCs. The sample in question was peripheral blood mononuclear cells (PBMCs), obtained when the disease was refractory, from a patient treated with antithyroid drugs. These receptors were taken from a female donor with Graves disease.

This clonotype has a handful of counts. The rearrangement links TRBV6-2 or TRBV6-3 to TRBJ2-7, with 13 bases that match TRBD2. The CDR3 totals 16 residues. Trimming took 7 bases from V and 3 from J; bases not matched to a gene: 9. The V gene's germline CDR1 is MNHEY and CDR2 SVGEGT. CDR3 nucleotide sequence: TGTGCCAGCATTCGACCGGGACTAGCGGGGATCTACGAGCAGTACTTC. As protein: CASIRPGLAGIYEQYF.

The rearrangement uses TRBV7-9 and TRBJ2-7; 10 bases agree with TRBD2. Trimming cost V 1 base and J 3 bases; bases outside gene matches: 9. Germline assignment: CDR1 SEHNR and CDR2 FQNEAQ (reference sequence). CDR3 size: 17 residues. CDR3 protein: CASSLGGVSGRNYEQYF. The CDR3 DNA reads as TGTGCCAGCAGCTTAGGGGGGGTTAGCGGGAGGAACTACGAGCAGTACTTC.

V is TRBV6-2 or TRBV6-3 and J is TRBJ1-2; TRBD1 matches at 9 bases. The CDR3 totals 14 residues. Germline V gene data show CDR1 as MNHEY and CDR2 as SVGEGT. V shed 8 bases, J shed 2 bases, and the junction held 6 bases outside the gene matches. DNA of the CDR3: TGTGCCAGCGCCGACGGACAGGGGAACTATGGCTACACCTTC. Translated, it gives CASADGQGNYGYTF.

The J gene is TRBJ2-7, the V gene TRBV4-1; TRBD2 might be the D (5 bases). The CDR3 has 14 residues. Germline CDR1 reads MGHRA; CDR2 reads YSYEKL. Trimming removed 2 bases from V and 1 base from J, with 9 bases in between. The CDR3 DNA sequence: TGCGCCAGCAGCCAATTGAGCGGTTCCTACGAGCAGTACTTC. As protein: CASSQLSGSYEQYF.

This clonotype appeared many times. This rearrangement joins TRBV7-2 to TRBJ1-1; D is possibly TRBD1 (5 bases). CDR1 and CDR2 from the germline V gene are SGHTA and FQGNSA. V lost 0 bases and J 10 bases, leaving 12 bases between the germline ends. The length of the CDR3 is 13 residues. CDR3 DNA sequence: TGTGCCAGCAGCTTAGCATGGGGGAAGGGAGCTTTCTTT. Encoded protein: CASSLAWGKGAFF.

The chain combines TRBV7-2 with TRBJ2-7; 7 bases fit TRBD2. CDR3 length: 12 residues. The V gene end was trimmed by 4 bases and the J gene end by 10 bases; junction bases not matched to a gene: 7. From germline, CDR1 is SGHTA and CDR2 FQGNSA. CDR3 in amino acids: CASSWKLADQYF. CDR3 DNA: TGTGCCAGCAGCTGGAAGCTAGCGGACCAGTACTTC. Combining the CDR3 with reference TRBV7-2 and TRBJ2-7 gives the whole variable domain GAGVSQSPSNKVTEKGKDVELRCDPISGHTALYWYRQSLGQGLEFLIYFQGNSAPDKSGLPSDRFSAERTGGSVSTLTIQRTQQEDSAVYLCASSWKLADQYFGPGTRLTVT.

J is TRBJ2-7 and V is TRBV20-1; D gene uncertain. The CDR3 runs 12 residues. With 5 bases removed from V and 3 bases from J, the gap between germline ends came to 11 bases. Looked up from germline, CDR1 is DFQATT and CDR2 is SNEGSKA (reference sequence). CDR3 amino acids: CSAETSVYEQYF. The CDR3 bases are TGCAGTGCTGAAACCTCCGTCTACGAGCAGTACTTC.

The V call is TRBV5-1, the J call TRBJ2-7; D not certain. Deletions cut 1 base from V and 3 bases from J, with 11 bases between. This CDR3 has 14 amino acids. CDR1 is SGHRS, CDR2 YFSETQ, per germline. CDR3: CASSLKGVSYEQYF. The CDR3 DNA reads TGCGCCAGCAGCTTGAAGGGTGTGAGCTACGAGCAGTACTTC.

The chain has TRBV9 and TRBJ2-7, with D possibly being TRBD2 (5 bases). Germline CDR1 and CDR2: SGDLS and YYNGEE. Trimming removed 0 bases at V and 4 bases at J, with 8 bases between. The CDR3 loop spans 13 amino acids. The CDR3 region is CASSVAGSYEQYF. CDR3 sequence (DNA): TGTGCCAGCAGCGTAGCGGGGTCTTACGAGCAGTACTTC.

This chain connects TRBV5-5 to TRBJ2-7, with TRBD2 identical over 7 bases. Germline CDR1 is SGHKS and CDR2 is YYEKEE (reference sequence). V lost 5 bases, J lost 3 bases, and 5 bases stayed unmatched. The CDR3 runs 13 residues. The CDR3 region has the DNA TGTGCCAGCAGTTTTCGGGAGGACTACGAGCAGTACTTC. Protein product: CASSFREDYEQYF.

V usage is TRBV15 and J usage is TRBJ2-2; 10 nucleotides align to TRBD2. CDR3 length equals 14 residues. CDR1 is LNHNV and CDR2 is YYDKDF in the germline V gene (reference sequence). J lost 7 bases, V lost 6 bases, and 5 bases had no gene match. CDR3 residues: CATRLLAGGGELFF. As DNA, the CDR3 is TGTGCCACCAGACTCTTAGCGGGGGGCGGGGAGCTGTTTTTT.

The J gene is TRBJ2-4, the V gene TRBV3-1, with D possibly being TRBD1 or TRBD2 (6 bases each). Germline CDR1 is LGHDT and CDR2 is YNNKEL (reference sequence). The V gene lost 4 bases and the J gene lost 7 bases, with 17 bases spanning the gap. CDR3 length: 15 residues. In DNA form, the CDR3 reads TGTGCCAGCAGCCCCAAGGAGGGGACATGGAACATTCAGTACTTC. This encodes CASSPKEGTWNIQYF.

To note about this clonotype: This sequence may be a read error, since a much larger clone differs from it by one base. The chain uses TRBV6-2 or TRBV6-3 and TRBJ2-7; D is possibly TRBD1 (6 bases). Germline V CDR1 and CDR2: MNHEY, SVGEGT. Trimming shortened V by 5 bases and J by 3 bases, and 14 bases separated the two germline ends. This CDR3 region has 14 residues. The CDR3 DNA sequence: TGTGCCAGCAGTATTGGACAGCTGGTCTACGAGCAGTACTTC. Protein product: CASSIGQLVYEQYF.

This clonotype has a handful of counts. The chain is built from TRBV12-3 or TRBV12-4 and TRBJ1-1, with D unclear. Trimming left V 6 bases short and J 1 base short, with 21 bases between. The length of the CDR3 is 17 residues. CDR3 residues: CASRSRGGRLGNTEAFF. The CDR3 coding sequence is TGTGCCAGCAGATCCCGGGGTGGCAGGCTGGGGAACACTGAAGCTTTCTTT.

In its sample, this clonotype was seen once. This rearrangement joins TRBV5-6 to TRBJ1-2; 8 bases are a match to TRBD1. CDR3 size: 16 residues. In germline, CDR1 is SGHDT, CDR2 YYEEEE. V lost 4 bases, J lost 7 bases, and 15 bases stayed unmatched. CDR3 in amino acids: CASSDEYDRGFPGYTF. The CDR3 bases are TGTGCCAGCAGCGACGAATACGACAGGGGATTTCCTGGCTACACCTTC.

This clonotype has ten or more counts. The chain recombines TRBV2 with TRBJ2-5, with 9 bases that match TRBD1. V shed 6 bases, J shed 4 bases, and the junction held 6 bases outside the gene matches. Germline CDR1 SNHLY, CDR2 FYNNEI. The CDR3 covers 14 residues. This CDR3 reads CASRKTGGGETQYF. The CDR3 DNA sequence: TGTGCCAGCAGAAAGACAGGGGGTGGAGAGACCCAGTACTTC.

This clonotype has a handful of counts. V usage is TRBV27 and J usage is TRBJ2-5, with a possible D match to TRBD1 (5 bases). Germline V gene lookup returns CDR1 MNHEY and CDR2 SMNVEV (reference sequence). The CDR3 length is 14 residues. The V gene lost 2 bases and the J gene lost 5 bases, with 12 bases spanning the gap. Written as DNA, the CDR3 is TGTGCCAGCAGTTTAGAAGGGGATCTTGAGACCCAGTACTTC. It translates to CASSLEGDLETQYF.

This clonotype was detected a few times. CDR3 protein: CASSQTSGSPQETQYF. Here the CDR3 DNA reads TGTGCCAGCAGCCAGACTAGCGGGAGTCCCCAAGAGACCCAGTACTTC. The chain uses TRBV9 and TRBJ2-5; 12 bases are a match to TRBD2. The CDR3 extends over 16 amino acids. The V and J ends lost 4 bases and 1 base, in that order; junction bases with no gene match: 5. Germline V gene data show CDR1 as SGDLS and CDR2 as YYNGEE.

The chain employs TRBV18 and TRBJ2-5; 7 bases align to TRBD1. The CDR3 is 16 amino acids. V dropped 2 bases and J dropped 0; count of bases not matched to a gene: 6. Germline CDR1 KGHSH, CDR2 LQKENI. The CDR3 DNA reads TGTGCCAGCTCACCATTGGGGACAGCGTACCAAGAGACCCAGTACTTC. Its translation: CASSPLGTAYQETQYF.

This clonotype has just a few counts. V is TRBV7-2 and J is TRBJ1-5, with TRBD1 matching 8 bases. The CDR3 spans 15 residues. Germline CDR1 SGHTA, CDR2 FQGNSA. Trimming at V came to 5 bases and at J to 2 bases, leaving 5 bases not matched to a gene. CDR3 DNA sequence: TGTGCCAGCAGCCAGCCGGGACAGGGCAATCAGCCCCAGCATTTT. This encodes CASSQPGQGNQPQHF. Supplemented by reference TRBV7-2 and TRBJ1-5, the full variable domain reads GAGVSQSPSNKVTEKGKDVELRCDPISGHTALYWYRQSLGQGLEFLIYFQGNSAPDKSGLPSDRFSAERTGGSVSTLTIQRTQQEDSAVYLCASSQPGQGNQPQHFGDGTRLSIL.

This clonotype occurred a few times. The chain carries TRBV2 and TRBJ2-2, with 9 bases lining up with TRBD2. Germline V gene data show CDR1 as SNHLY and CDR2 as FYNNEI. V lost 6 bases to trimming and J lost 4 bases; unmatched junction nucleotides: 6. The CDR3 has 15 amino acids. The CDR3 region is CASRSGLAPTGELFF. CDR3 coding DNA: TGTGCCAGCAGATCCGGACTAGCGCCCACCGGGGAGCTGTTTTTT.

This clonotype was seen at least ten times. V usage is TRBV7-9 and J usage is TRBJ2-5; unclear D gene. The V gene's germline CDR1 is SEHNR and CDR2 FQNEAQ (reference sequence). Trimming took off 0 bases at V and 0 bases at J, with 5 bases between the two ends. The CDR3 length is 14 residues. The CDR3 region has the DNA TGTGCCAGCAGCTTAGCAGGGAACCAAGAGACCCAGTACTTC. Protein: CASSLAGNQETQYF. The variable domain in full, completed from reference TRBV7-9 and TRBJ2-5, reads DTGVSQNPRHKITKRGQNVTFRCDPISEHNRLYWYRQTLGQGPEFLTYFQNEAQLEKSRLLSDRFSAERPKGSFSTLEIQRTEQGDSAMYLCASSLAGNQETQYFGPGTRLLVL.